Detailed here is one T cell receptor (beta chain). Generated by immunoSEQ multiplex PCR, the TCRdb table keeps only in-frame clones and is missing some. The table records over 250,000 clones, 70% to 90% of them present only once. With 5 bases removed from V and 6 bases from J, the gap between germline ends came to 16 bases. This CDR3 region has 14 residues. Germline V gene sequence: CDR1 LGHNA, CDR2 YNFKEQ. This entry belongs to a study of blood T cell repertoires in COVID-19. The sequencing sample was made of peripheral blood. The chain joins TRBV4-2 to TRBJ1-1, with no clear D. This sequence originates from a woman between 65 and 79 years old with acute or convalescent COVID-19. CDR3 bases: TGTGCCAGCAGCTTAATCCGCCAGGCTGCTGAAGCTTTCTTT. Translated: CASSLIRQAAEAFF.